This is a list of T cell receptor beta chains from one sample in a study of cytomegalovirus exposure and HLA in healthy donors. Method: immunoSEQ multiplex PCR; TCRdb's copy keeps in-frame clones and lacks some. The table lists 90,000 to 150,000 clones, around three quarters of them singletons, with about 5.8% in the top ten. Input material: PBMCs. Receptor source: a man between 18 and 35 years old in good health and CMV-seropositive. The CDR3 runs from the conserved cysteine through the conserved F or W. Each record gives: D gene, clone size, J gene, V gene, CDR3 DNA, CDR3 protein. The D gene is left open where the match is weak. For some rows the clone size is stated as once, few or many, or as a class when expanded; others skip it.

TRBD1 . TRBJ2-3 TRBV7-6 TGTGCCAGCAGCACTACAGGGGTGGCGCAGTATTTT CASSTTGVAQYF
TRBD1 . TRBJ1-2 TRBV27 TGTGCCAGCAGTCCCGAAAGGACAGGGGTTTTGTTTAACTATGGCTACACCTTC CASSPERTGVLFNYGYTF
. . TRBJ1-6 TRBV28 TGTGCCAGCAGTTCCGGGACATTTAATTCACCCCTCCACTTT CASSSGTFNSPLHF
TRBD1 few TRBJ1-2 TRBV13 TGTGCCAGCAGCTCCGGACAGGGGGGCTACACCTTC CASSSGQGGYTF
TRBD2 . TRBJ2-1 TRBV25-1 TGTGCCAGCAGTGCCCCCGGGACTACGTACAATGAGCAGTTCTTC CASSAPGTTYNEQFF
. . TRBJ1-5 TRBV7-6 TGTGCCAGCAGCTTAGGGGCAGGGGGCAATCAGCCCCAGCATTTT CASSLGAGGNQPQHF
. . TRBJ1-5 TRBV7-2 TGTGCCAGCAGCTTAGGAGGGCAGCCCCAGCATTTT CASSLGGQPQHF
. . TRBJ2-5 TRBV2 TGTGCCAGCAGAAATAAAGAGACCCAGTACTTC CASRNKETQYF
TRBD2 . TRBJ2-1 TRBV6-1 TGTGCCAGCAGGCAGTCTCCGGGGGGGGAGTATGAGCAGTTCTTC CASRQSPGGEYEQFF
. once TRBJ2-7 TRBV15 TGTGCCACCAGCAGTCGGACAGTTCGCGAGCAGTACTTC CATSSRTVREQYF
TRBD2 . TRBJ2-3 TRBV10-1 TGCGCCAGCAGTCGGACTAGCGGGGTTCAAAATACGCAGTATTTT CASSRTSGVQNTQYF
TRBD1 . TRBJ1-2 TRBV11-2 TGCGCCAGCAGCTTTCAGGACAGGGGGTACTATGGCTACACCTTC CASSFQDRGYYGYTF
TRBD2 few TRBJ2-2 TRBV28 TGTGCCAGCAGTTTATCGCTAGCGGGAGGGGGGGAGCTGTTTTTT CASSLSLAGGGELFF
. . TRBJ1-1 TRBV2 TGTGCCAGCAGTGAGTCAGGTACTGAAGCTTTCTTT CASSESGTEAFF
. . TRBJ1-1 TRBV9 TGTGCCAGCAGCGAACTCGATGAAGCTTTCTTT CASSELDEAFF
. . TRBJ1-1 TRBV7-8 TGTGCCAGCAGCCATTCGCAAATTGCGGCAGATTTGAACACTGAAGCTTTCTTT CASSHSQIAADLNTEAFF
. . TRBJ1-2 TRBV18 TGTGCCAGCTCACCCCAGGCGGAGGGATCCTTTGGCTACACCTTC CASSPQAEGSFGYTF
TRBD2 once TRBJ2-5 TRBV5-1 TGCGCCAGCAGCCCTTCAGGGACTAGCGTAGAGACCCAGTACTTC CASSPSGTSVETQYF
TRBD1 . TRBJ1-5 TRBV19 TGTGCCAGTACCTGGGACAGGGGCTATCAGCCCCAGCATTTT CASTWDRGYQPQHF
. . TRBJ2-7 TRBV4-2 TGTGCCAGCAGCCAAGGAAAGGAGATACGGGGGAGATACGAGCAGTACTTC CASSQGKEIRGRYEQYF
TRBD2 . TRBJ2-1 TRBV19 TGTGCCAGTAGTTGGGGGGGAGGGAATGAGCAGTTCTTC CASSWGGGNEQFF
TRBD1 . TRBJ1-1 TRBV5-4 TGTGCCAGCAGCCCAGGACAGGGGGCGAGAACTGAAGCTTTCTTT CASSPGQGARTEAFF
TRBD1 . TRBJ1-2 TRBV7-6 TGTGCCAGCAGCTTAGAAGCCTGGACAGGGGGCGATTTTGTCTATGGCTACACCTTC CASSLEAWTGGDFVYGYTF
TRBD2 . TRBJ2-3 TRBV6-5 TGTGCCAGCAGTTTGGGACTAGCGGCAGATACGCAGTATTTT CASSLGLAADTQYF
. few TRBJ1-5 TRBV2 TGTGCCAGCAGTAGACAGTTATATAGCAATCAGCCCCAGCATTTT CASSRQLYSNQPQHF
TRBD1 . TRBJ1-2 TRBV5-6 TGTGCCAGCTGCCTGTGGACAGGCGGCTACACCTTC CASCLWTGGYTF
TRBD1 . TRBJ1-5 TRBV6-6 TGTGCCAGCGGGGACAGGGTCGGCAATCAGCCCCAGCATTTT CASGDRVGNQPQHF
. . TRBJ2-7 TRBV27 TGTGCCAGCAGTTTAATAGGACTACTTTACGAGCAGTACTTC CASSLIGLLYEQYF
. . TRBJ2-7 TRBV2 TGTGCCCGCTCACTGGGGGGTCGCGAGCAGTACTTC CARSLGGREQYF
TRBD1 few TRBJ1-1 TRBV6-6 TGTGCCAGCACCAACAGGGGTGGCACTGAAGCTTTCTTT CASTNRGGTEAFF
TRBD1 . TRBJ2-5 TRBV11-2 TGTGCCAGCAGCTTCAGACCGGGACAGGGGCAAGAGACCCAGTACTTC CASSFRPGQGQETQYF
. . TRBJ2-2 TRBV11-2 TGTGCCAGCAGCTTAGAACTAGCGAACACCGGGGAGCTGTTTTTT CASSLELANTGELFF
. . TRBJ2-6 TRBV5-4 TGTGCCAGCAGCTTTCTGGGGGCGATTGCTGGGGCCAACGTCCTGACTTTC CASSFLGAIAGANVLTF
TRBD2 . TRBJ2-7 TRBV28 TGTGCCAGCAGTTTGGGCGAACTAGCGGGGGGGCCTTTCTTCTCCTACGAGCAGTACTTC CASSLGELAGGPFFSYEQYF
. . TRBJ2-7 TRBV5-1 TGCGCCAGCAGCTCAGGGGTAGAAGGGCAGTACTTC CASSSGVEGQYF
. once TRBJ2-7 TRBV18 TGTGCCAGCTCACCACCGGTAGGGGTCTCCTACGAGCAGTACTTC CASSPPVGVSYEQYF
. . TRBJ2-7 TRBV7-8 TGTGCCAGCAGCCCCGGACAATCCTACGAGCAGTACTTC CASSPGQSYEQYF
TRBD1 . TRBJ1-4 TRBV27 TGTGCCAGCAGTTTGGGACAGACTAATGAAAAACTGTTTTTT CASSLGQTNEKLFF
. . TRBJ2-3 TRBV5-4 TGTGCCAGCAGCTCGCCGGGTCCCAACTCAGATACGCAGTATTTT CASSSPGPNSDTQYF
. few TRBJ2-1 TRBV6-5 TGTGCCAGCAGTCAGGACAGTTACAATGAGCAGTTCTTC CASSQDSYNEQFF
. . TRBJ1-1 TRBV4-1 TGCGCCAGCAGCCAAGAATGGGTACCTGGGAGTTCTGAAGCTTTCTTT CASSQEWVPGSSEAFF
TRBD1 few TRBJ1-4 TRBV9 TGTGCCAGCAGCGGGACAGGCAGAAATGAAAAACTGTTTTTT CASSGTGRNEKLFF